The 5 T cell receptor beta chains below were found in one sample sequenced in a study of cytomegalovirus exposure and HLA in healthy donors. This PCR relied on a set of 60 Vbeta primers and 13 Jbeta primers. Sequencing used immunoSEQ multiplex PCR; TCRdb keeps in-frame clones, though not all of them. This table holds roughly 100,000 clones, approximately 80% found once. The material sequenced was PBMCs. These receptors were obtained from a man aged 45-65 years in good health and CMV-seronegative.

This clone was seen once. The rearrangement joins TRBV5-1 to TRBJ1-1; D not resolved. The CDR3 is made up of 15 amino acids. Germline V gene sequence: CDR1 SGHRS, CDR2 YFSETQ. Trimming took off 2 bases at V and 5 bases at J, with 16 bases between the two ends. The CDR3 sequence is CASSLLSNDNTEAFF. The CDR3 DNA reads TGCGCCAGCAGCTTATTAAGCAACGATAATACTGAAGCTTTCTTT. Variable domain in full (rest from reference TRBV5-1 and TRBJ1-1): KAGVTQTPRYLIKTRGQQVTLSCSPISGHRSVSWYQQTPGQGLQFLFEYFSETQRNKGNFPGRFSGRQFSNSRSEMNVSTLELGDSALYLCASSLLSNDNTEAFFGQGTRLTVV.

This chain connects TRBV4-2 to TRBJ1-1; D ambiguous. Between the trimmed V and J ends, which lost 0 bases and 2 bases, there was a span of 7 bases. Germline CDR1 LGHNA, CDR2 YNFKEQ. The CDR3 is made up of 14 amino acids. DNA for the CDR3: TGTGCCAGCAGCCAAGAGAGCACCAACACTGAAGCTTTCTTT. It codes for CASSQESTNTEAFF.

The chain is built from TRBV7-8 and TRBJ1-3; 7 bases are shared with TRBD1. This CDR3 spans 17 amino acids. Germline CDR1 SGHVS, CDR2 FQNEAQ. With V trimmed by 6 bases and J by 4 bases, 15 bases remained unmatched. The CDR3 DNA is TGTGCCAGCAGTCTTCGAAGGGCAGGGGGAACAGGAAACACCATATATTTT. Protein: CASSLRRAGGTGNTIYF.

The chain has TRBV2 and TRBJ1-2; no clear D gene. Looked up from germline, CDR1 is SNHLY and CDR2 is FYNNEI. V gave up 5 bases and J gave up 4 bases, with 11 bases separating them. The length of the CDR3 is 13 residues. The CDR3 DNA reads TGTGCCAGCAGTAATCTCCTCCCCTATGGCTACACCTTC. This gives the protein CASSNLLPYGYTF.

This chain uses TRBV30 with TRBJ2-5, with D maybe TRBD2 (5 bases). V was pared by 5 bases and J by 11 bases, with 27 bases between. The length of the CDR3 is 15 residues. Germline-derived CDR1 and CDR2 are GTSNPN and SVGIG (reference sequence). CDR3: CAWDPGDAVSGEQYF. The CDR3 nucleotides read TGTGCCTGGGACCCGGGCGACGCGGTTTCCGGGGAGCAGTACTTC. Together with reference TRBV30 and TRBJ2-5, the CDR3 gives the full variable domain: SQTIHQWPATLVQPVGSPLSLECTVEGTSNPNLYWYRQAAGRGLQLLFYSVGIGQISSEVPQNLSASRPQDRQFILSSKKLLLSDSGFYLCAWDPGDAVSGEQYFGPGTRLLVL.